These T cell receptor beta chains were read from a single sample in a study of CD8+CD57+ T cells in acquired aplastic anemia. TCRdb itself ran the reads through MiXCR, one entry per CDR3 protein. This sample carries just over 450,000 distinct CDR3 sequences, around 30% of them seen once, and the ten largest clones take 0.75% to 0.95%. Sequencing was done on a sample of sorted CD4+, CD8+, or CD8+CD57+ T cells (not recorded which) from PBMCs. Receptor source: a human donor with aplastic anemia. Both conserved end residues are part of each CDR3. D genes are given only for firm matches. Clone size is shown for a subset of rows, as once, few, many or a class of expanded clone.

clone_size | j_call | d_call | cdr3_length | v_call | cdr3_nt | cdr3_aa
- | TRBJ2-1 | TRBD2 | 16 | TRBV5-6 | TGTGCCAGCAGCCGGACCGGGACTACAGCCTACAATGAGCAGTTCTTC | CASSRTGTTAYNEQFF
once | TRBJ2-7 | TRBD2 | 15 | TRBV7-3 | TGTGCCAGCAGCTTAACTAGCGGGCCCCCTGGCGAGCAGTACTTC | CASSLTSGPPGEQYF
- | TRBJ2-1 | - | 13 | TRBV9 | TGTGCCAGCAGCGTATCAGGGGTTGGAGAACAGTTCTTC | CASSVSGVGEQFF
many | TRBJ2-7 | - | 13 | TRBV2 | TGTGCCAGCAGAGAAACCGTTTCGGTCGGGCAGTACTTC | CASRETVSVGQYF
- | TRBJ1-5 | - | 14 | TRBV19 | TGTGCCAGTAGTATAGATTCGGGACAAGAGACCCAGCATTTT | CASSIDSGQETQHF
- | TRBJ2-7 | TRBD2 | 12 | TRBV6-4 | TGTGCCAGCAGCGCTACTAGCGCCGAGCAGTACTTC | CASSATSAEQYF
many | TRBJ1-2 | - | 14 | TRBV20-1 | TGCAGTGCTAACTACGAGCAGGGGAACTATGGCTACACCTTC | CSANYEQGNYGYTF
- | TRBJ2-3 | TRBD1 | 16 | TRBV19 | TGTGCCAGTAGTAAACGACAGGGGAGGACCACAGATACGCAGTATTTT | CASSKRQGRTTDTQYF
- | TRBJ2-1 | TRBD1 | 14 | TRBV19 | TGTGCCAGTAGTTCGCGACAGGGGGACAATGAGCAGTTCTTC | CASSSRQGDNEQFF
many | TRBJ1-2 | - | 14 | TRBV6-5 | TGTGCCAGCAGTTACCGGCGCGGAGAGCATGGCTACACCTTC | CASSYRRGEHGYTF
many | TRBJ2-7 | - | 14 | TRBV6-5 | TGTGCCAGCAGTTACCGAAGCAACTCCTACGAGCAGTACTTC | CASSYRSNSYEQYF
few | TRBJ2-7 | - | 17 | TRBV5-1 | TGCGCCAGCAGCTTGTGGTCCCAGGAGATAATAGCCTACGAGCAGTACTTC | CASSLWSQEIIAYEQYF
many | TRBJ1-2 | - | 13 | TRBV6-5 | TGTGCCAGCAGTTACTCGTTCTGGTATGGCTACACCTTC | CASSYSFWYGYTF
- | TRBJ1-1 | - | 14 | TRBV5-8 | TGTGCCAGCAGCTTGTTCTCGGGGAACACTGAAGCTTTCTTT | CASSLFSGNTEAFF
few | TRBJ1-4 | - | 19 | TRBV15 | TGTGCCACCACCCAGCGGAGGGCCCCCTTCGCGGCAACTAATGAAAAACTGTTTTTT | CATTQRRAPFAATNEKLFF
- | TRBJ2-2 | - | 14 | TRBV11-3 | TGTGCCAGCAGCTTGAGCGTTTACGCCGGGGAGCTGTTTTTT | CASSLSVYAGELFF
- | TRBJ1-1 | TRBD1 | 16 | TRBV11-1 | TGTGCCAGCAGCTTCGGGACAGGTACTATGAACACTGAAGCTTTCTTT | CASSFGTGTMNTEAFF
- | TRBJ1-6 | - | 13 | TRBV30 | TGTGCCTGGAGGACAGGTGTGGGTTCACCCCTCCACTTT | CAWRTGVGSPLHF
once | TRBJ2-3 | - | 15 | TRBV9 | TGTGCCAGCAGTGACGGCGGGGGCCCAACGGATACGCAGTATTTT | CASSDGGGPTDTQYF
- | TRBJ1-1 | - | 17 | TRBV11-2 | TGTGCCAGCAGCTTAGGACCCAGAGGCGGACGGAACACTGAAGCTTTCTTT | CASSLGPRGGRNTEAFF
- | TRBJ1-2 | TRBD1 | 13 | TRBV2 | TGTGCCAGCAGAGACACAGGGGCCGCTGGAAACACCTTC | CASRDTGAAGNTF
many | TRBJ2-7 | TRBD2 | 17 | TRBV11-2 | TGTGCCAGCAGCTCCAGACGGACTAGCGGGGGAAGCGGGGAGCAGTACTTC | CASSSRRTSGGSGEQYF
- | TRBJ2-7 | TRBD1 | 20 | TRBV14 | TGTGCCAGCAGCCAAGGCATTTCGGGACAGGACCTAAAAGGGTCCTACGAGCAGTACTTC | CASSQGISGQDLKGSYEQYF
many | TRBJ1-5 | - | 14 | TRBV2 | TGTGCCAGCAGTGAACACAGGGTCAATCAGCCCCAGCATTTT | CASSEHRVNQPQHF
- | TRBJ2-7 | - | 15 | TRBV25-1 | TGTGCCAGCAGTTTCCGCGGGAACCCTGCCTACGAGCAGTACTTC | CASSFRGNPAYEQYF
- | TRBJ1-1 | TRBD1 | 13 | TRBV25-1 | TGTGCCAGCAGTACCGGGACAGAGGCAGAAGCTTTCTTT | CASSTGTEAEAFF
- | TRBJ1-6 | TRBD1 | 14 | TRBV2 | TGTGCCAGCAGTTCGGGACAGGGGTTGACACCCCTCCACTTT | CASSSGQGLTPLHF
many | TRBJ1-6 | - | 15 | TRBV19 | TGTGCCAGTAGTATAGTCGGGACGGGGAATTCACCCCTCCACTTT | CASSIVGTGNSPLHF
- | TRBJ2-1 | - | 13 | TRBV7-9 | TGTGCCAACAGCTGGGGGGCCTACAATGAGCAGTTCTTC | CANSWGAYNEQFF
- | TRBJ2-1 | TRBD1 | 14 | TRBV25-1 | TGTGCCAGCAGTACCCGACAGGGGGCCAGTGAGCAGTTCTTC | CASSTRQGASEQFF
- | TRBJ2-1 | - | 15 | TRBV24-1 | TGTGCCACCAGTGACCCCGGACAGCCTACTAATGAGCAGTTCTTC | CATSDPGQPTNEQFF
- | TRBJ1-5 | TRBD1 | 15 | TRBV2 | TGTGCCAGCACCGGGGACAGGGCCGCCAATCAGCCCCAGCATTTT | CASTGDRAANQPQHF
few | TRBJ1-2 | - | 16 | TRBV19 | TGTGCCAATAGTGCCGGGTCTTTACCCACGGGCTGTGGCTACACCTTC | CANSAGSLPTGCGYTF
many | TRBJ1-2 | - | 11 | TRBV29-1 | TGCAGCGTTAAGACAGACTATGGCTACACCTTC | CSVKTDYGYTF
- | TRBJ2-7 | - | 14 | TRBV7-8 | TGTGTCAGCAGCGTATCGATCAGGGGCGACGAGCAGTACTTC | CVSSVSIRGDEQYF
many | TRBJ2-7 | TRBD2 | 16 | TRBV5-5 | TGTGCCAGCAGCTTGGCCTTAGGAGCGGGGGTCTACGAGCAGTACTTC | CASSLALGAGVYEQYF
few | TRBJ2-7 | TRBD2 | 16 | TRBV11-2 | TGTGCCAGCAGCTTAGATCGGGGGGGACGGGACTACGAGCAGTACTTC | CASSLDRGGRDYEQYF
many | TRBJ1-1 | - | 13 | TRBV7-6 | TGTGCCAGCAGCTTTGGGGGGGGCACTGAAGCTTTCTTT | CASSFGGGTEAFF
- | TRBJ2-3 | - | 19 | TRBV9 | TGTGCCAGCAGCGTAGTGGGAGGGCAGGGGAGGTTTAGCACAGATACGCAGTATTTT | CASSVVGGQGRFSTDTQYF
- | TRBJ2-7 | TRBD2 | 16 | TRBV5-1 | TGCGCCAGCAGCTCACGACTAGCGGGGGGAGGGTACAAGCAGTACTTC | CASSSRLAGGGYKQYF
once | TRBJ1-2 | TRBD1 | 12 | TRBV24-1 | TGTGCCATACAGGGGGACGGTTATGGCTACACCTTC | CAIQGDGYGYTF
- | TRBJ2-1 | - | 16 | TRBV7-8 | TGTGCCAGCAGCTTTACCCGGCAGGGCCCATACAATGAGCAGTTCTTC | CASSFTRQGPYNEQFF